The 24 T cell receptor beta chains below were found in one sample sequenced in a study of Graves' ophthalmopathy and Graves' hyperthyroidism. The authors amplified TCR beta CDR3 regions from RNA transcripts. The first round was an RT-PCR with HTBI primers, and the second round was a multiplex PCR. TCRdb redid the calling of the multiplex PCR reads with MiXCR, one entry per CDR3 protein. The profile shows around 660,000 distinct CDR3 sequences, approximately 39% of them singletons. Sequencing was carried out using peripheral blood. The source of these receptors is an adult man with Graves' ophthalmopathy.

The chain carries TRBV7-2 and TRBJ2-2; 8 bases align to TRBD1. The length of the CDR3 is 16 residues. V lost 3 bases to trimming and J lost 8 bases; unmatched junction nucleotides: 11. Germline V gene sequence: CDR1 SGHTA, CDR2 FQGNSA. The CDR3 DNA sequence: TGTGCCAGCAGCTTGGTGGCAGGGGGCGTGGGAGGGGAGCTGTTTTTT. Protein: CASSLVAGGVGGELFF. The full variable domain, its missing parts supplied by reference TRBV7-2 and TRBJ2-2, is GAGVSQSPSNKVTEKGKDVELRCDPISGHTALYWYRQSLGQGLEFLIYFQGNSAPDKSGLPSDRFSAERTGGSVSTLTIQRTQQEDSAVYLCASSLVAGGVGGELFFGEGSRLTVL.

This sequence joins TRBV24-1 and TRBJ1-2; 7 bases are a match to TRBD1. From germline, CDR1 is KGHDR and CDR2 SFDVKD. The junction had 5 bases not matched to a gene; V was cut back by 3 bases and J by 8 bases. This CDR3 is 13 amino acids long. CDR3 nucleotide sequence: TGTGCCACCAGTGATAAGGACAGGCAGGGCTACACCTTC. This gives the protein CATSDKDRQGYTF.

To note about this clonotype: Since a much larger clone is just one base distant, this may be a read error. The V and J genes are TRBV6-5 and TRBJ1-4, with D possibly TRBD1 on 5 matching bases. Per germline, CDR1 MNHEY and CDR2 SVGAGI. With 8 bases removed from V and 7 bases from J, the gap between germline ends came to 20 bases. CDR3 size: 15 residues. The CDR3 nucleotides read TGTGCCAGCGGACCCGAGGGCAGGGTTGGTGAAAAACTGTTTTTT. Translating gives CASGPEGRVGEKLFF.

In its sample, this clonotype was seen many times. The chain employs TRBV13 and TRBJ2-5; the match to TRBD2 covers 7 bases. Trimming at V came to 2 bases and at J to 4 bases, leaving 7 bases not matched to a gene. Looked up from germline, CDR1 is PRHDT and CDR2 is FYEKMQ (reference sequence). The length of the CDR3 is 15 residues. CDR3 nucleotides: TGTGCCAGCAGCTTAAGTTGGCGGGGGACAGAGACCCAGTACTTC. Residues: CASSLSWRGTETQYF.

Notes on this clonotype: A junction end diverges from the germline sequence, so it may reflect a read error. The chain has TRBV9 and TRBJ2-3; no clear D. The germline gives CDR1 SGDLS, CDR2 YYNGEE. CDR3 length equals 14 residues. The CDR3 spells CASGVELATDTQYF. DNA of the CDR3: TGTGCCAGCGGCGTAGAATTAGCCACAGATACGCAGTATTTT.

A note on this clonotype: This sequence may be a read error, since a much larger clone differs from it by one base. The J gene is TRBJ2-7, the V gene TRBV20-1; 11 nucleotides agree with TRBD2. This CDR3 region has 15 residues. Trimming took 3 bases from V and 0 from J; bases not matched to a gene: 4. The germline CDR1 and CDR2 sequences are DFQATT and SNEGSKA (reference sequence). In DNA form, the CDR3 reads TGCAGTGCTAGTGGGACTAGCGGTGACTCCTACGAGCAGTACTTC. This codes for CSASGTSGDSYEQYF.

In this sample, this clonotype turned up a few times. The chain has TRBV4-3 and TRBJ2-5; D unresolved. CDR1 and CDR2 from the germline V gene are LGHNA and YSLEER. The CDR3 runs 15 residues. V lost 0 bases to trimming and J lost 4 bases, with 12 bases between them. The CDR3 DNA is TGCGCCAGCAGCCAAGAAACTTTAGGCAGAGAGACCCAGTACTTC. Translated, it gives CASSQETLGRETQYF.

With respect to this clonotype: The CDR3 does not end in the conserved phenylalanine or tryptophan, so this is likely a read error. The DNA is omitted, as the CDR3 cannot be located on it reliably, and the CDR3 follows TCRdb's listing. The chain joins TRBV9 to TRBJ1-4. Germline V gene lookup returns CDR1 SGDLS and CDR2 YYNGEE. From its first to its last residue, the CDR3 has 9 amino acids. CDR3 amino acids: CASSQRGTS.

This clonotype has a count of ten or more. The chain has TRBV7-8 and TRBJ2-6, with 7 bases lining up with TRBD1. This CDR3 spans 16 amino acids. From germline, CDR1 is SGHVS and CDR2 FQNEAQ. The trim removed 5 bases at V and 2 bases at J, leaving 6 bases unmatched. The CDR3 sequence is CASSPRGQAGANVLTF. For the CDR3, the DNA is TGTGCCAGCAGCCCAAGAGGACAGGCTGGGGCCAACGTCCTGACTTTC.

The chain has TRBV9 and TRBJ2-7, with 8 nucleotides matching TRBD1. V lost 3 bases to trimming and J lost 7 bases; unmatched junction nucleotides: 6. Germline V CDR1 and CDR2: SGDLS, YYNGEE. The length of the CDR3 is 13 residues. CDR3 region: CASSAGTGPEQYF. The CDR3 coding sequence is TGTGCCAGCAGCGCCGGGACAGGTCCTGAGCAGTACTTC.

The CDR3 here is CASSLDGGGLQPQHF. The DNA of the CDR3 is TGCGCCAGCAGCTTGGACGGGGGGGGCCTACAGCCCCAGCATTTT. The J gene is TRBJ1-5, the V gene TRBV5-1, with a tentative D call TRBD1 (6 bases). With 0 bases removed from V and 7 bases from J, the gap between germline ends came to 14 bases. The CDR3 loop spans 15 amino acids. Looked up from germline, CDR1 is SGHRS and CDR2 is YFSETQ.

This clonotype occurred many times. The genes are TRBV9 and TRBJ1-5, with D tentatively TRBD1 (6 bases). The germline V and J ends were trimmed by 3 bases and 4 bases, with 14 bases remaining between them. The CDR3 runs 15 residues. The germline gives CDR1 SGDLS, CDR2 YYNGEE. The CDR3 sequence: CASSEGTGFNQPQHF. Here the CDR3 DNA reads TGTGCCAGCAGCGAGGGAACAGGGTTTAATCAGCCCCAGCATTTT. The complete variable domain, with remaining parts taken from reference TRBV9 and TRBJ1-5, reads DSGVTQTPKHLITATGQRVTLRCSPRSGDLSVYWYQQSLDQGLQFLIQYYNGEERAKGNILERFSAQQFPDLHSELNLSSLELGDSALYFCASSEGTGFNQPQHFGDGTRLSIL.

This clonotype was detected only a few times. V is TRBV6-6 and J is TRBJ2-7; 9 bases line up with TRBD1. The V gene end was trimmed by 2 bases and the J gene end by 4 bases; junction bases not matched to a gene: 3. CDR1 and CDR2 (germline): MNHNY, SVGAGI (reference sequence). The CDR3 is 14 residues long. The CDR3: CASSYGTGLYEQYF. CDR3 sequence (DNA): TGTGCCAGCAGTTACGGGACAGGGCTTTACGAGCAGTACTTC.

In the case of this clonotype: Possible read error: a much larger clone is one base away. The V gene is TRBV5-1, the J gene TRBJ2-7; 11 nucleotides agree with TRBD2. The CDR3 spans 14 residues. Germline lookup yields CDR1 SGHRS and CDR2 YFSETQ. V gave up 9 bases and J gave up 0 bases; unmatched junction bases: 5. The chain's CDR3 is CANSSGRNSYEQYF. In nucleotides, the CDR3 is TGCGCCAACTCTAGCGGGAGGAACTCCTACGAGCAGTACTTC.

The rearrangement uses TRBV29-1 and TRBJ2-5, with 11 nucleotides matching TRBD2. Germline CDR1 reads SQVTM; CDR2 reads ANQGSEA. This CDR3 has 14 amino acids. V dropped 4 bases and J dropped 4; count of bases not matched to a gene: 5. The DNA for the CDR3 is TGCAGCGTTGGACTAGCGGGGAGGGGAGAGACCCAGTACTTC. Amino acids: CSVGLAGRGETQYF.

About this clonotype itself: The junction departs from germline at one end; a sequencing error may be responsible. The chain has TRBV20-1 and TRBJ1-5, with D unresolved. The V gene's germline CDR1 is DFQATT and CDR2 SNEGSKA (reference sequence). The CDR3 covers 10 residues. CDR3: CSASHSGSLF. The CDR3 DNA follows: TGCAGTGCTAGCCATTCGGGCTCGCTGTTT.

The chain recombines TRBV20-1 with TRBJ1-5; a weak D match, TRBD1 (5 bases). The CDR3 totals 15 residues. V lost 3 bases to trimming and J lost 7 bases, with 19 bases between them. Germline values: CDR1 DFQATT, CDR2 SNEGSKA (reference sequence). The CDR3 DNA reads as TGCAGTGCTAGTGACGGGAGGGGTTACGAGCAGCCCCAGCATTTT. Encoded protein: CSASDGRGYEQPQHF.

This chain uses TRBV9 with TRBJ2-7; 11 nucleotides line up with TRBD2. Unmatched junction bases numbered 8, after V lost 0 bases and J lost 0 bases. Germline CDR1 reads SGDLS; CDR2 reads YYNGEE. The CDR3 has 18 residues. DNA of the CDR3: TGTGCCAGCAGCGTAGGACTAGCGGGGCTAGGAAGCTCCTACGAGCAGTACTTC. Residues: CASSVGLAGLGSSYEQYF. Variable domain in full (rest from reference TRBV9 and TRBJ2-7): DSGVTQTPKHLITATGQRVTLRCSPRSGDLSVYWYQQSLDQGLQFLIQYYNGEERAKGNILERFSAQQFPDLHSELNLSSLELGDSALYFCASSVGLAGLGSSYEQYFGPGTRLTVT.

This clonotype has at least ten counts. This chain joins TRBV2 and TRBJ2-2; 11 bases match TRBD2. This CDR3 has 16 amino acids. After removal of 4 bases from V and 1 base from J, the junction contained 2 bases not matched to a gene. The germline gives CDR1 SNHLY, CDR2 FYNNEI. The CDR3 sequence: CASSGLAGGNTGELFF. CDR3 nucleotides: TGTGCCAGCAGTGGTCTAGCGGGAGGGAACACCGGGGAGCTGTTTTTT.

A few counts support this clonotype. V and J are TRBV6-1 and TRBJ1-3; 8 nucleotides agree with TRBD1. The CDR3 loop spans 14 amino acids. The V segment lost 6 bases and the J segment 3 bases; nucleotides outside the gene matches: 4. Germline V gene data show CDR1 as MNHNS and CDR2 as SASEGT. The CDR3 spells CASSGQGFGNTIYF. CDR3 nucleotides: TGTGCCAGCAGCGGACAGGGCTTTGGAAACACCATATATTTT.

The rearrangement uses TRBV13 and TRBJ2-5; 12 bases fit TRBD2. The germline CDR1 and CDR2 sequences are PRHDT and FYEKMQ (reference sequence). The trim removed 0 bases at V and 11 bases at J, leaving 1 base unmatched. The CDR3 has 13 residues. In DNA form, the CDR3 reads TGTGCCAGCAGCTTAGGACTAGCGGGAGGACAGTACTTC. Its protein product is CASSLGLAGGQYF.

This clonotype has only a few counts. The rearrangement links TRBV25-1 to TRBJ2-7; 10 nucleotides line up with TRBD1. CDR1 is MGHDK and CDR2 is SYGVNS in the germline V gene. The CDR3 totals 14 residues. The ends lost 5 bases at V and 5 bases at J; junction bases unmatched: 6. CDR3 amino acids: CASSRDRGVNEQYF. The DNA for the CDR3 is TGTGCCAGCAGTCGGGACAGGGGTGTAAACGAGCAGTACTTC.

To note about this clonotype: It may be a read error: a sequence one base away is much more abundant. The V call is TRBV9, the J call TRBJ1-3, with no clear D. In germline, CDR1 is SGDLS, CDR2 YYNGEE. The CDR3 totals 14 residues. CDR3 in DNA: TGTGCCAGCAACGTAACAAGCTCTGGAAACACCATATATTTT. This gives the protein CASNVTSSGNTIYF.

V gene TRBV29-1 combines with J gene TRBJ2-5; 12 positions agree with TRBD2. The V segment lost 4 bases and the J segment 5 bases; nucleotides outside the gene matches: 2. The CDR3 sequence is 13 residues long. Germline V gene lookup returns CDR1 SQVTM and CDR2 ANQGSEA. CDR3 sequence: CSVGTSGVETQYF. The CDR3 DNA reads TGCAGCGTTGGGACTAGCGGGGTTGAGACCCAGTACTTC.